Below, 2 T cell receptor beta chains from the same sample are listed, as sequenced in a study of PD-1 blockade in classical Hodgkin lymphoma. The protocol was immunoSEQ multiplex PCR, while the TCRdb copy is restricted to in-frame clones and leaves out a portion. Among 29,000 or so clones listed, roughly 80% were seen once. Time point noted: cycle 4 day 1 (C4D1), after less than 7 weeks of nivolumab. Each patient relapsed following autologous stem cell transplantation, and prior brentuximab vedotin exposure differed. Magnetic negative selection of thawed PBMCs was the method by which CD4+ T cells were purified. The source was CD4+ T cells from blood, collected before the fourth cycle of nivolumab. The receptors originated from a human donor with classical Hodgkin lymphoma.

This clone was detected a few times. The CDR3 protein is CASTRGDHYEQYF. CDR3 bases: TGCGCCAGCACTAGGGGGGATCACTACGAGCAGTACTTC. The chain joins TRBV10-2 to TRBJ2-7; D tentatively fits TRBD1 or TRBD2 (6 bases each). Germline assignment: CDR1 WSHSY and CDR2 SAAADI. V lost 7 bases to trimming and J lost 3 bases, with 13 bases between them. This CDR3 has 13 amino acids.

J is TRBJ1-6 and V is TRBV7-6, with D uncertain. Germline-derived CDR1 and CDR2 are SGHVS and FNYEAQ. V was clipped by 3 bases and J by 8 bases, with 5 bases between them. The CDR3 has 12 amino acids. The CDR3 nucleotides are TGTGCCAGCAGCTTGTTGGATTCACCCCTCCACTTT. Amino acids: CASSLLDSPLHF.